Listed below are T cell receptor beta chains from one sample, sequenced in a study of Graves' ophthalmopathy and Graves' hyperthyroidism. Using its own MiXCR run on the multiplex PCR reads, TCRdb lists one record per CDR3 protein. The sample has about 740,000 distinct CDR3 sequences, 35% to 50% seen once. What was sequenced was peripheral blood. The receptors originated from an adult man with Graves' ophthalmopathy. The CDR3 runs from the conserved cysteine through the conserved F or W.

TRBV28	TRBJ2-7	CASTDDDYEQYF
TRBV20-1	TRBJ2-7	CSAPVQGASEQYF
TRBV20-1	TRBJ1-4	CSARGLTEKLFF
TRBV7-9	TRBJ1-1	CASSLGSRADTEAFF
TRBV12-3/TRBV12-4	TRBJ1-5	CASRLDRALSNQPQHF
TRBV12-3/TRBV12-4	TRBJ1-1	CASSLGQGFSIEAFF
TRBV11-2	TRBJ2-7	CASSLRTSGPSYEQYF
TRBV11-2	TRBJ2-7	CASSLEDRGGIDEQYF
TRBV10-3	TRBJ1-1	CAISQTDRNTEAFF
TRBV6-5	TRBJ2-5	CASSYSPGGRETQYF
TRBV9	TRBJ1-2	CASSVGRVLYGYTF
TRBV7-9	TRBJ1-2	CASSVQDARYGYTF
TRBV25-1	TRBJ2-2	CASRLSGNTGELFF
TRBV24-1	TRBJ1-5	CASSEWTGDQPQHF
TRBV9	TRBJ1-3	CASSPRQEHESGNTIYF
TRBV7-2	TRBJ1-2	CASSREMGNYGYTF
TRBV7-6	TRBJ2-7	CASRPRAAYEQYF
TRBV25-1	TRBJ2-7	CASCPNSPLSYEQYF
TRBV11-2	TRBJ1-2	CASSFRIQDGYTF
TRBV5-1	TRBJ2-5	CASSLAPASGAETQYF
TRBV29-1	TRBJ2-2	CSVRGNTGELFF
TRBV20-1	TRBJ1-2	CSYLLGGGDYGYTF
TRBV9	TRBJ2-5	CASSPRSSGRETQYF
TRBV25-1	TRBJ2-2	CASSQDRRGLSTGELFF
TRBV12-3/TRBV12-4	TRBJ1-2	CASRLTGEASGYTF
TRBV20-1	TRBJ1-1	CSAWTDENTEAFF
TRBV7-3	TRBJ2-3	CASTEGAGRTDTQYF
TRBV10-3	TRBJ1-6	CAISGNTGTGGSPLHF
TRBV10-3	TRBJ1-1	CASSQGQYEAFF
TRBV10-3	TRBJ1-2	CASRITGGGYTF
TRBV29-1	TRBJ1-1	CSVEDPERAAEITEAFF
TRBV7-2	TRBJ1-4	CASSDRVGSEKLFF
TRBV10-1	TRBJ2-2	CASSGIGANTGELFF
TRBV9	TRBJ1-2	CASGPGGENYGYTF
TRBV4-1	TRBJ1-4	CASSQVVGTSFEKLFF
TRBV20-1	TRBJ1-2	CSARDMIAGQDYGYTF
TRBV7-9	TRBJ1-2	CASSQAGQGVSNYGYTF
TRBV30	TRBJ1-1	CAWKDRVSGAFF
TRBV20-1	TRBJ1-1	CSALPEFEAFF
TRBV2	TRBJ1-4	CASSEGQYNEKLFF
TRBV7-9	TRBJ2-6	CASSVGQGRAGANVLTF
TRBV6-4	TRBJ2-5	CASSPGTSGSRETQYF
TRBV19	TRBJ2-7	CASSPSGTGRYEQYF
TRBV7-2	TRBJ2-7	CASTSSPGQFYEQYF
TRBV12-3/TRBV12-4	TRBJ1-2	CASSRSGHYGYTF
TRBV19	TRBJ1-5	CASRRTGGRHQPQHF
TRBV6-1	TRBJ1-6	CASTIRGYNSPLHF
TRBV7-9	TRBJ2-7	CASSSAYPRGLNSDEQYF
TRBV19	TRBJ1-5	CASSTGQNRQPQHF
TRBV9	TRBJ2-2	CASSVDLTGELFF
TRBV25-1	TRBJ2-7	CASNLPRGGFYEQYF
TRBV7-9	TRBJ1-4	CASSFGENRVGEKLFF
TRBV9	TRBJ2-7	CASSQDPTSGTYEQYF